Following are 22 T cell receptor beta chains from one sample sequenced in a study of blood T cell repertoires in COVID-19. Data came from immunoSEQ multiplex PCR; TCRdb stores just in-frame clones and leaves some out. The repertoire holds about 48,000 clones, with 90% as singletons. Sequenced material: peripheral blood. These receptors all stem from a man aged 70-80 years with acute or convalescent COVID-19.

The rearrangement joins TRBV6-2 or TRBV6-3 to TRBJ2-2, with TRBD2 matching 12 bases. The CDR3 length is 18 residues. Germline V gene lookup returns CDR1 MNHEY and CDR2 SVGEGT. V lost 0 bases to trimming and J lost 0 bases; unmatched junction nucleotides: 2. The CDR3 here is CASSYSRTSGANTGELFF. The CDR3 DNA follows: TGTGCCAGCAGTTACTCAAGGACTAGCGGGGCGAACACCGGGGAGCTGTTTTTT.

The V gene is TRBV7-2, the J gene TRBJ2-7; D uncertain. V was pared by 1 base and J by 2 bases, with 12 bases between. The CDR3 loop spans 15 amino acids. The germline CDR1 and CDR2 sequences are SGHTA and FQGNSA. CDR3 residues: CASSLGWQAPYEQYF. The CDR3 DNA reads TGTGCCAGCAGCTTAGGATGGCAGGCCCCCTACGAGCAGTACTTC.

J is TRBJ2-1 and V is TRBV29-1; possibly TRBD1 for D (6 bases). The V end lost 4 bases, the J end lost 6 bases, and 13 bases lay between the germline ends. This CDR3 has 13 residues. The germline V gene encodes CDR1 SQVTM and CDR2 ANQGSEA. The CDR3 bases are TGCAGCGTTGTAGGGGGTTCGGGCAATGAGCAGTTCTTC. Translation: CSVVGGSGNEQFF.

V and J are TRBV4-3 and TRBJ1-4; no firm D call. The CDR3 consists of 16 residues. Germline V lookup: CDR1 LGHNA, CDR2 YSLEER. Trimming removed 0 bases from V and 8 bases from J, with 16 bases in between. CDR3 loop: CASSQDGRDLEEKLFF. The DNA for the CDR3 is TGCGCCAGCAGCCAAGATGGGAGGGATTTAGAGGAAAAACTGTTTTTT.

This chain connects TRBV6-2 or TRBV6-3 to TRBJ1-5; 8 positions match TRBD1. In germline, CDR1 is MNHEY, CDR2 SVGEGT. V trimming: 4 bases; J trimming: 7 bases; junction bases outside the gene matches: 3. This CDR3 spans 13 amino acids. DNA of the CDR3: TGTGCCAGCAGTTGGACAGGGCAACAGCCCCAGCATTTT. This codes for CASSWTGQQPQHF.

Here the CDR3 reads CASSGPQGTQPQHF. DNA for the CDR3: TGTGCCAGCAGTGGCCCTCAGGGGACTCAGCCCCAGCATTTT. The chain combines TRBV2 with TRBJ1-5, with D perhaps matching TRBD1 (6 bases). CDR1 and CDR2 (germline): SNHLY, FYNNEI. The CDR3 runs 14 residues. V lost 4 bases and J 6 bases, leaving 13 bases between the germline ends.

The chain recombines TRBV7-6 with TRBJ2-5; 11 bases are a match to TRBD1. V was pared by 2 bases and J by 4 bases, with 3 bases of the junction left unmatched. This CDR3 has 15 amino acids. Looked up from germline, CDR1 is SGHVS and CDR2 is FNYEAQ. This CDR3 reads CASSLRGTGGETQYF. The CDR3 DNA follows: TGTGCCAGCAGCTTAAGGGGGACAGGGGGAGAGACCCAGTACTTC.

The chain joins TRBV15 to TRBJ1-4; possibly TRBD1 for D (6 bases). Trimming cost V 0 bases and J 8 bases, with 13 bases left between them. Germline CDR1 and CDR2: LNHNV and YYDKDF (reference sequence). This CDR3 spans 15 amino acids. This CDR3 reads CATSREDRTPEKLFF. The CDR3 DNA reads as TGTGCCACCAGCAGAGAGGACAGAACGCCGGAAAAACTGTTTTTT.

CDR3 protein: CASGSTGAGYTF. CDR3 nucleotide sequence: TGTGCTAGTGGTTCGACAGGGGCTGGCTACACCTTC. The chain has TRBV12-5 and TRBJ1-2; 8 bases agree with TRBD1. The CDR3 runs to 12 residues. The germline CDR1 and CDR2 sequences are LGHNT and FRNRAP. The J segment lost 7 bases and the V segment lost 4 bases, leaving 2 bases of the junction unmatched. The full variable domain, with the rest looked up from reference TRBV12-5 and TRBJ1-2, is DARVTQTPRHKVTEMGQEVTMRCQPILGHNTVFWYRQTMMQGLELLAYFRNRAPLDDSGMPKDRFSAEMPDATLATLKIQPSEPRDSAVYFCASGSTGAGYTFGSGTRLTVV.

The J gene is TRBJ2-7, the V gene TRBV11-2; D unresolved. From germline, CDR1 is SGHAT and CDR2 FQNNGV. With 5 bases removed from V and 3 bases from J, the gap between germline ends came to 5 bases. There are 11 residues in the CDR3. CDR3 sequence reads: CASSPRYEQYF. For the CDR3, the DNA is TGTGCCAGCAGCCCCCGCTACGAGCAGTACTTC.

This clone was seen once. This chain connects TRBV2 to TRBJ2-1; possibly TRBD1 for D (5 bases). Germline V gives CDR1 SNHLY, CDR2 FYNNEI. Deletions cut 5 bases from V and 3 bases from J, with 11 bases between. The CDR3 runs to 14 residues. The CDR3, as DNA: TGTGCCAGCAGTAATGGACACCTCTACAATGAGCAGTTCTTC. It codes for CASSNGHLYNEQFF.

To note about this clone: In the same sample, other DNA sequences code for this CDR3. V usage is TRBV12-5 and J usage is TRBJ2-1; D is perhaps TRBD2 (5 bases). CDR3 length: 12 amino acids. Germline-derived CDR1 and CDR2 are LGHNT and FRNRAP. V was pared by 0 bases and J by 9 bases, with 6 bases between. Written as DNA, the CDR3 is TGTGCTAGTGGTTTGGTACTAGGTGAGCAGTTCTTC. Its translation is CASGLVLGEQFF.

Only a few counts were recorded for this clone. The chain carries TRBV18 and TRBJ1-1; possible D gene TRBD1, 5 bases. Germline V gives CDR1 KGHSH, CDR2 LQKENI. There are 12 residues in the CDR3. Trimming took off 6 bases at V and 1 base at J, with 6 bases between the two ends. The CDR3 region is CASSTGNTEAFF. CDR3 in DNA: TGTGCCAGCTCCACAGGGAACACTGAAGCTTTCTTT.

The rearrangement uses TRBV19 and TRBJ1-5; the D gene is possibly TRBD1 (6 bases). The CDR3 is 15 amino acids. In germline, CDR1 is LNHDA, CDR2 SQIVND (reference sequence). The V and J ends lost 6 bases and 0 bases respectively, with 12 bases between them. The CDR3 spells CASSRGGGSNQPQHF. Here the CDR3 DNA reads TGTGCCAGTAGCCGGGGGGGCGGTAGCAATCAGCCCCAGCATTTT.

The gene calls are TRBV5-1 and TRBJ2-7, with 13 positions matching TRBD2. Germline loops: CDR1 SGHRS, CDR2 YFSETQ. This CDR3 comprises 15 residues. J gave up 4 bases and V 1 base, and 2 bases lay outside the gene matches. CDR3 sequence reads: CASSLTSGGEYEQYF. The CDR3, as DNA: TGCGCCAGCAGCTTGACTAGCGGGGGGGAATACGAGCAGTACTTC.

V is TRBV19 and J is TRBJ1-5; D might be TRBD1 (6 bases). The CDR3 is 13 residues long. The germline V gene has CDR1 LNHDA and CDR2 SQIVND (reference sequence). V dropped 3 bases and J dropped 6 bases, with 9 bases sitting between them. The CDR3 sequence is CASSISGVQPQHF. CDR3 nucleotide sequence: TGTGCCAGTAGTATTTCAGGGGTTCAGCCCCAGCATTTT.

This rearrangement joins TRBV27 to TRBJ1-4; unclear D gene. Germline CDR1 reads MNHEY; CDR2 reads SMNVEV (reference sequence). V shed 9 bases and J shed 4 bases, with 15 bases lying between them. CDR3 length: 14 amino acids. CDR3 residues: CASKEGFSNEKLFF. DNA for the CDR3: TGTGCCAGTAAGGAGGGTTTCAGTAATGAAAAACTGTTTTTT.

This clone was counted a single time. The chain recombines TRBV9 with TRBJ2-2, with a weak D call TRBD2 (6 bases). V was clipped by 0 bases and J by 3 bases, with 9 bases between them. The CDR3 spans 15 residues. In germline, CDR1 is SGDLS, CDR2 YYNGEE. CDR3 residues: CASSVGGVHTGELFF. The CDR3 region has the DNA TGTGCCAGCAGCGTAGGGGGGGTTCACACCGGGGAGCTGTTTTTT.

The chain couples TRBV5-4 to TRBJ1-1, with TRBD1 as a possible D gene (5 bases). V lost 7 bases and J 6 bases, leaving 16 bases between the germline ends. The CDR3 contains 13 residues. The germline CDR1 and CDR2 sequences are SGHNT and YYREEE (reference sequence). The CDR3 loop is CASGRGGSAEAFF. DNA of the CDR3: TGTGCCAGCGGACGGGGGGGGAGCGCTGAAGCTTTCTTT.

The V call is TRBV6-5, the J call TRBJ2-3; 7 bases line up with TRBD1. V shed 6 bases and J 4 bases; nucleotides not matched to a gene: 10. The CDR3 has 15 amino acids. Germline V gene data show CDR1 as MNHEY and CDR2 as SVGAGI. The CDR3 loop is CASRKIQGWPDTQYF. The CDR3 nucleotides are TGTGCCAGCAGGAAAATACAGGGGTGGCCAGATACGCAGTATTTT.

This chain links TRBV5-1 with TRBJ2-3; D is unresolved. Germline values: CDR1 SGHRS, CDR2 YFSETQ. The V end lost 3 bases, the J end lost 0 bases, and 14 bases lay between the germline ends. The CDR3 length is 16 residues. CDR3 nucleotides: TGCGCCAGCAGCTCCCAACCAACTGGTAGCACAGATACGCAGTATTTT. Amino acids: CASSSQPTGSTDTQYF.

V is TRBV6-6 and J is TRBJ1-2, with D tentatively TRBD1 (5 bases). The V and J ends lost 2 bases and 0 bases respectively, with 13 bases between them. The CDR3 runs 16 residues. Germline CDR1 is MNHNY and CDR2 is SVGAGI (reference sequence). The CDR3 reads CASSYRRTPPNYGYTF. For the CDR3, the DNA is TGTGCCAGCAGTTACAGAAGGACACCTCCTAACTATGGCTACACCTTC.